This T cell receptor (beta chain) was captured in a study of blood T cells in healthy people across ages. This CDR3 has 19 amino acids. In germline, CDR1 is SGHAT, CDR2 FQNNGV. The V and J ends lost 5 bases and 4 bases, in that order; junction bases with no gene match: 17. This clonotype was detected a few times. The antigen is unknown. A second PCR of roughly 6 to 12 cycles used a sample-barcoded 5' primer and a J-beta primer mix. Each of the cDNA molecules was tagged by a template-switch adaptor with 12 random nucleotides. Each CDR3 protein gets one entry after TCRdb re-called the 5' RACE reads with MiXCR. The table shows 870,000 or so distinct CDR3 sequences, with 29% occurring only once. Notes on the study in general: Comparison with aged donors showed that long-lived donors had more naive CD4+ cells and higher diversity.

Sequenced sample: blood. This sequence joins TRBV11-2 and TRBJ2-1, with 10 positions matching TRBD2. The sequence was collected from a woman older than 75 in good health. The CDR3 loop reads CASSIILAGEWGGYNEQFF. CDR3 bases: TGTGCCAGCAGCATTATCCTAGCGGGAGAATGGGGGGGATACAATGAGCAGTTCTTC.